The clone carrying this TCR beta chain was counted a few times. No antigen is known for it. This record comes from a study of beta chain features in type 1 diabetes. About the research overall: Under 110,000,000 sorted cells were examined across all samples.

Each of the sorted populations had a purity greater than 95%. Every isolated RNA sample was fully reverse transcribed, so sequencing captured expressed TCRB transcripts. Sequenced by immunoSEQ multiplex PCR; TCRdb stores in-frame clones only, minus some. The data show hundreds of thousands of clones, over 9.5% seen once. The study's findings and limits: The naive, central memory and Treg TCRB repertoires looked more alike in patients than they did in healthy donors. Type 1 diabetes patients had VDJ junctions that carried fewer insertions and more deletions.

The CDR3 sequence is 15 residues long. V lost 6 bases, J lost 1 base, and 13 bases lay in between. Germline V gene sequence: CDR1 MDHEN, CDR2 SYDVKM. The gene calls are TRBV28 and TRBJ1-5, with D possibly TRBD1 on 5 matching bases. The sequencing input was naive CD4+ T cells from blood. The receptor was isolated from a man aged 18 to 30 in good health. The CDR3 DNA follows: TGTGCCAGCAGGGCCGGGGGTACGAGCAATCAGCCCCAGCATTTT. This translates into CASRAGGTSNQPQHF. Full variable domain (remainder filled in from reference TRBV28 and TRBJ1-5): DVKVTQSSRYLVKRTGEKVFLECVQDMDHENMFWYRQDPGLGLRLIYFSYDVKMKEKGDIPEGYSVSREKKERFSLILESASTNQTSMYLCASRAGGTSNQPQHFGDGTRLSIL.